The 19 T cell receptor beta chains listed next were all sequenced from one sample in a study of shared clonotypes between healthy human individuals. Only in-frame clones appear in the TCRdb table, and some are missing; sequencing was by immunoSEQ multiplex PCR. This table has around 2.1 million clones, 85% to 95% appearing once. Naivety among CD8 cells was defined by CD45RO negativity and positive CCR7 selection, thereby excluding terminally differentiated effector memory CD45RA+ cells. Specimen: naive CD8+ T cells from PBMCs. These receptors were taken from a man younger than 35 in good health. Some clones in this sample may be carry-over from other donors' samples.

V and J are TRBV5-6 and TRBJ2-1; D may be TRBD1 or TRBD2 (5 bases each). Deletions cut 4 bases from V and 6 bases from J, with 20 bases between. The CDR3 runs 16 residues. The germline CDR1 and CDR2 sequences are SGHDT and YYEEEE. The CDR3 DNA is TGTGCCAGCAGCGGGGCCGGGGCCCACCCAATCAATGAGCAGTTCTTC. Its translation is CASSGAGAHPINEQFF.

This chain uses TRBV28 with TRBJ2-7; D is unresolved. V was shortened by 3 bases and J by 1 base, with 10 bases between the two germline ends. The CDR3 contains 14 residues. CDR1 is MDHEN, CDR2 SYDVKM, per germline. The DNA of the CDR3 is TGTGCCAGCAGTTTTTGGCAGATATCCTACGAGCAGTACTTC. Translation: CASSFWQISYEQYF.

The chain recombines TRBV11-2 with TRBJ1-2; weak D call: TRBD1 (6 bases). The CDR3 covers 15 residues. Germline CDR1 SGHAT, CDR2 FQNNGV. Trimming removed 1 base at V and 7 bases at J, with 16 bases between. As DNA, the CDR3 is TGTGCCAGCAGCTTAGGGGGGGCAGGGCGTGGTGGCTACACCTTC. Translation: CASSLGGAGRGGYTF.

On this clone: The same CDR3 arises from other DNA sequences in this sample as well. The V gene is TRBV11-2, the J gene TRBJ2-7; D possibly corresponds to TRBD2 (6 bases). The V and J ends lost 1 base and 2 bases respectively, with 12 bases between them. CDR1 is SGHAT, CDR2 FQNNGV, per germline. The CDR3 consists of 15 residues. CDR3 sequence reads: CASSLGARGTYEQYF. CDR3 DNA: TGTGCCAGCAGCTTAGGGGCGCGGGGTACCTACGAGCAGTACTTC. The whole variable domain, remainder taken from reference TRBV11-2 and TRBJ2-7, is EAGVAQSPRYKIIEKRQSVAFWCNPISGHATLYWYQQILGQGPKLLIQFQNNGVVDDSQLPKDRFSAERLKGVDSTLKIQPAKLEDSAVYLCASSLGARGTYEQYFGPGTRLTVT.

The chain combines TRBV29-1 with TRBJ2-2; D uncertain. Germline CDR1 and CDR2: SQVTM and ANQGSEA. Trimming removed 1 base from V and 6 bases from J, with 3 bases in between. CDR3 size: 11 residues. The CDR3 DNA sequence: TGCAGCGTTGAAGGTCCCGGGGAGCTGTTTTTT. Translated, it gives CSVEGPGELFF.

The chain employs TRBV6-1 and TRBJ1-2; D gene ambiguous. The germline V and J ends were trimmed by 1 base and 8 bases, with 20 bases remaining between them. The germline V gene has CDR1 MNHNS and CDR2 SASEGT. The CDR3 runs 16 residues. DNA of the CDR3: TGTGCCAGCAGTGAAGGAAGGGCGCGGGGAGGTCAGGGCTACACCTTC. This encodes CASSEGRARGGQGYTF.

The rearrangement links TRBV5-6 to TRBJ1-5; D gene ambiguous. V was pared by 3 bases and J by 10 bases, with 11 bases between. Germline lookup yields CDR1 SGHDT and CDR2 YYEEEE. This CDR3 is 12 amino acids long. CDR3 amino acids: CASSSSGNPQHF. CDR3 DNA: TGTGCCAGCAGCTCGTCGGGGAATCCCCAGCATTTT.

This CDR3 reads CSARVGDLSYNEQFF. For the CDR3, the DNA is TGCAGCGCCAGGGTAGGGGATCTTTCCTACAATGAGCAGTTCTTC. This sequence joins TRBV29-1 and TRBJ2-1, with a tentative D call TRBD1 (5 bases). V shed 7 bases and J shed 1 base, with 17 bases lying between them. Per germline, CDR1 SQVTM and CDR2 ANQGSEA. The CDR3 length is 15 residues.

The J gene is TRBJ1-1, the V gene TRBV2, with TRBD1 matching 8 bases. With V trimmed by 3 bases and J by 7 bases, 4 bases remained unmatched. The CDR3 sequence is 13 residues long. Germline V gives CDR1 SNHLY, CDR2 FYNNEI. DNA for the CDR3: TGTGCCAGCAGTGACCCCGGGACAGGTGAAGCTTTCTTT. Its protein product is CASSDPGTGEAFF. The full variable domain, in which reference TRBV2 and TRBJ1-1 provide the parts outside the CDR3, is EPEVTQTPSHQVTQMGQEVILRCVPISNHLYFYWYRQILGQKVEFLVSFYNNEISEKSEIFDDQFSVERPDGSNFTLKIRSTKLEDSAMYFCASSDPGTGEAFFGQGTRLTVV.

The rearrangement uses TRBV27 and TRBJ2-6; no clear D. Germline loops: CDR1 MNHEY, CDR2 SMNVEV (reference sequence). Trimming took 2 bases from V and 11 from J, leaving 7 bases between them. The CDR3 spans 12 residues. CDR3 region: CASSLIGHVLTF. DNA for the CDR3: TGTGCCAGCAGTTTAATCGGCCACGTCCTGACTTTC.

This chain joins TRBV19 and TRBJ2-1; TRBD2 matches at 7 bases. With 4 bases clipped from V and 0 bases from J, the junction kept 3 bases outside the gene matches. The CDR3 is made up of 15 amino acids. Germline CDR1 reads LNHDA; CDR2 reads SQIVND (reference sequence). The DNA of the CDR3 is TGTGCCAGTAGTAATGAGCGGGGCTCCTACAATGAGCAGTTCTTC. Translation: CASSNERGSYNEQFF.

The table lists this clone with a count of one. V gene TRBV13 combines with J gene TRBJ1-1; the D is unclear. V shed 5 bases and J shed 8 bases, with 24 bases lying between them. CDR3 length: 16 amino acids. Germline loops: CDR1 PRHDT, CDR2 FYEKMQ (reference sequence). The CDR3 sequence: CASSPRDLGYLGEAFF. The CDR3, as DNA: TGTGCCAGCAGCCCGAGAGACTTGGGGTATTTGGGGGAAGCTTTCTTT.

The chain carries TRBV5-8 and TRBJ1-2; 9 bases map to TRBD1. The germline V gene has CDR1 SGHTS and CDR2 YDEGEE. V lost 5 bases to trimming and J lost 6 bases; unmatched junction nucleotides: 11. This CDR3 contains 15 residues. CDR3 amino acids: CASRKGDRAYDGYTF. DNA of the CDR3: TGTGCCAGCAGAAAGGGGGACAGGGCATACGATGGCTACACCTTC.

This chain uses TRBV27 with TRBJ2-1, with 9 positions matching TRBD2. Germline-derived CDR1 and CDR2 are MNHEY and SMNVEV (reference sequence). Trimming at V came to 5 bases and at J to 1 base, leaving 6 bases not matched to a gene. CDR3 length: 16 residues. The CDR3 loop is CASSPESGRSYNEQFF. The CDR3 DNA follows: TGTGCCAGCAGTCCGGAAAGCGGGAGGTCCTACAATGAGCAGTTCTTC.

V usage is TRBV5-1 and J usage is TRBJ1-1, with 7 bases identical to TRBD1. The trim removed 3 bases at V and 8 bases at J, leaving 1 base unmatched. The CDR3 spans 11 residues. CDR1 and CDR2 (germline): SGHRS, YFSETQ. This CDR3 is CASSWGQEAFF. In nucleotides, the CDR3 is TGCGCCAGCAGCTGGGGACAGGAAGCTTTCTTT. The full variable domain, completed using reference TRBV5-1 and TRBJ1-1, is KAGVTQTPRYLIKTRGQQVTLSCSPISGHRSVSWYQQTPGQGLQFLFEYFSETQRNKGNFPGRFSGRQFSNSRSEMNVSTLELGDSALYLCASSWGQEAFFGQGTRLTVV.

V and J are TRBV6-4 and TRBJ2-6; D is undetermined. CDR3 size: 17 residues. Germline loops: CDR1 MRHNA, CDR2 SNTAGT. V dropped 4 bases and J dropped 3 bases, with 16 bases sitting between them. CDR3 coding DNA: TGTGCCAGCAGTGTGGAACGGGTCGGCTTTGGGGCCAACGTCCTGACTTTC. Protein: CASSVERVGFGANVLTF.

V and J are TRBV27 and TRBJ1-5; D is undetermined. CDR3 length: 16 residues. The germline V gene encodes CDR1 MNHEY and CDR2 SMNVEV (reference sequence). The V end was cut by 5 bases, the J end by 3 bases, with 17 bases between. The CDR3 is CASSTNFLGPNQPQHF. In nucleotides, the CDR3 is TGTGCCAGCAGTACCAACTTCCTGGGCCCCAATCAGCCCCAGCATTTT.

This rearrangement joins TRBV12-5 to TRBJ1-1; D call uncertain. CDR1 and CDR2 (germline): LGHNT, FRNRAP. V dropped 1 base and J dropped 10 bases, with 13 bases sitting between them. There are 13 residues in the CDR3. CDR3 protein: CASGLDGYAGAFF. CDR3 nucleotide sequence: TGTGCTAGTGGTTTGGACGGATACGCGGGAGCTTTCTTT.

The rearrangement uses TRBV30 and TRBJ2-7, with 11 bases fitting TRBD1. This CDR3 has 15 amino acids. The junction had 3 bases not matched to a gene; V was cut back by 2 bases and J by 0 bases. The germline gives CDR1 GTSNPN, CDR2 SVGIG (reference sequence). The CDR3 DNA reads TGTGCCTGGAGTCGAGGACAGGGGGCCTCCTACGAGCAGTACTTC. It specifies CAWSRGQGASYEQYF. The full variable domain, rest sourced from reference TRBV30 and TRBJ2-7, is SQTIHQWPATLVQPVGSPLSLECTVEGTSNPNLYWYRQAAGRGLQLLFYSVGIGQISSEVPQNLSASRPQDRQFILSSKKLLLSDSGFYLCAWSRGQGASYEQYFGPGTRLTVT.